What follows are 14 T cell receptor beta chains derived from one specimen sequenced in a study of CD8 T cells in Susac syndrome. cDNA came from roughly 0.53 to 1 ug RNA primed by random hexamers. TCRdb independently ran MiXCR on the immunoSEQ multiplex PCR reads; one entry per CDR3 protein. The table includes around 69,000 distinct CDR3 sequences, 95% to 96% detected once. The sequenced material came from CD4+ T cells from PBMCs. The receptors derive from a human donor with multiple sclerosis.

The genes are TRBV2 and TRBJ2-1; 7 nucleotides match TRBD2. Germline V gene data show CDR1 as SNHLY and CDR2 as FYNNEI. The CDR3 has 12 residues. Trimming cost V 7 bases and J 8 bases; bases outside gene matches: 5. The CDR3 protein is CASTGLGHEQFF. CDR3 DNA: TGTGCCAGCACCGGACTAGGCCATGAGCAGTTCTTC.

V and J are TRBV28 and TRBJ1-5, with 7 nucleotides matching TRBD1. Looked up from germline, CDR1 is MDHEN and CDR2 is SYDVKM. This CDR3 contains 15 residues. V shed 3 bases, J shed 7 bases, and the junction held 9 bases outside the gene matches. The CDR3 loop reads CASSLGAQGDQPQHF. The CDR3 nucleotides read TGTGCCAGCAGTTTGGGGGCCCAGGGGGACCAGCCCCAGCATTTT. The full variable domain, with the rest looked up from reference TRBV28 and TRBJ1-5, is DVKVTQSSRYLVKRTGEKVFLECVQDMDHENMFWYRQDPGLGLRLIYFSYDVKMKEKGDIPEGYSVSREKKERFSLILESASTNQTSMYLCASSLGAQGDQPQHFGDGTRLSIL.

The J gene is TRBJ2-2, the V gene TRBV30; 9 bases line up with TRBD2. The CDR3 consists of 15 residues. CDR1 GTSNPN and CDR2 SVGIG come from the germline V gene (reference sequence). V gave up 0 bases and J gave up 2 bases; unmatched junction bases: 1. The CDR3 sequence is CAWSVAGGNTGELFF. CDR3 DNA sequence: TGTGCCTGGAGTGTAGCGGGGGGTAACACCGGGGAGCTGTTTTTT. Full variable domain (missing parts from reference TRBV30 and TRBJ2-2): SQTIHQWPATLVQPVGSPLSLECTVEGTSNPNLYWYRQAAGRGLQLLFYSVGIGQISSEVPQNLSASRPQDRQFILSSKKLLLSDSGFYLCAWSVAGGNTGELFFGEGSRLTVL.

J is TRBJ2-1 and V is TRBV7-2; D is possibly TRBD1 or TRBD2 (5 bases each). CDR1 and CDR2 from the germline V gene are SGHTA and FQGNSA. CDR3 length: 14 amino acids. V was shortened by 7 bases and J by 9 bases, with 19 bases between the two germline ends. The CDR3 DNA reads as TGTGCCAGCACCCAAGGATGGGGACGGGGTGAGCAGTTCTTC. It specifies CASTQGWGRGEQFF.

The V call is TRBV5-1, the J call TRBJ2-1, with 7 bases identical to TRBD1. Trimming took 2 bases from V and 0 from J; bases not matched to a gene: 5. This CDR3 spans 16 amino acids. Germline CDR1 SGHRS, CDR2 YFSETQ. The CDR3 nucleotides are TGCGCCAGCAGCTTAACAGGGGATAGCTCCTACAATGAGCAGTTCTTC. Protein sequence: CASSLTGDSSYNEQFF.

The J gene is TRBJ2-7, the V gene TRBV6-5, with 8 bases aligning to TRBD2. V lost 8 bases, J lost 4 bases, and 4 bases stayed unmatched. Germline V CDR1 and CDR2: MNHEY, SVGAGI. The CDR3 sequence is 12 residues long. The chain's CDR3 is CASQTGGYEQYF. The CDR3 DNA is TGTGCCAGCCAGACGGGGGGGTACGAGCAGTACTTC.

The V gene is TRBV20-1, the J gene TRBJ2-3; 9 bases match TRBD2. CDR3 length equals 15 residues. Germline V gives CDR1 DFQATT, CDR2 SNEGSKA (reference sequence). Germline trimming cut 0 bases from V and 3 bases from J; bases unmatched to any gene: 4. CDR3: CSARDAGGQTDTQYF. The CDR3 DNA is TGCAGTGCTAGAGATGCGGGGGGGCAGACAGATACGCAGTATTTT.

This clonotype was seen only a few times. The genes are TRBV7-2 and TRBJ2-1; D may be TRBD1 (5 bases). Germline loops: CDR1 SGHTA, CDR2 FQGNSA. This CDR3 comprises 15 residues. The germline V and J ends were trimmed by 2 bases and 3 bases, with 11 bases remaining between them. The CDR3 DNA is TGTGCCAGCAGCTTAAGGGGCTCTAGCTACAATGAGCAGTTCTTC. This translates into CASSLRGSSYNEQFF.

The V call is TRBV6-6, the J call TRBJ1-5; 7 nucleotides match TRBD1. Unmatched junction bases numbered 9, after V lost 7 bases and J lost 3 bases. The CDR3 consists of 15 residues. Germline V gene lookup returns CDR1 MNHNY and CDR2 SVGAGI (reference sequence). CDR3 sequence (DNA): TGTGCCAGCATGGAGTCAGGGGGGTTCAATCAGCCCCAGCATTTT. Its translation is CASMESGGFNQPQHF.

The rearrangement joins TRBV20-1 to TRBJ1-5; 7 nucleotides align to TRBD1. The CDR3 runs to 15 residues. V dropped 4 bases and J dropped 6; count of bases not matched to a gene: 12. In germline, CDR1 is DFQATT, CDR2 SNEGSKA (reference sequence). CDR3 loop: CSAIDRENLSQPQHF. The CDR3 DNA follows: TGCAGTGCTATCGACAGGGAAAATCTATCTCAGCCCCAGCATTTT.

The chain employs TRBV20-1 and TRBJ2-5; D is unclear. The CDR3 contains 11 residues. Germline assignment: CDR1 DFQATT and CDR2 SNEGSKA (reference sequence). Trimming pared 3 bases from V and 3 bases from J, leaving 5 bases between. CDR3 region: CSARIKETQYF. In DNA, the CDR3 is TGCAGTGCTAGGATTAAAGAGACCCAGTACTTC.

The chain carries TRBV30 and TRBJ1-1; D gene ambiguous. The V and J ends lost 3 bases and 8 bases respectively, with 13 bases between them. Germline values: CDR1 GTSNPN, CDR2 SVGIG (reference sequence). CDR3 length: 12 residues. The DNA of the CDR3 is TGTGCCTGGAGGGCGGGTAGGATAGAAGCTTTCTTT. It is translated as CAWRAGRIEAFF.

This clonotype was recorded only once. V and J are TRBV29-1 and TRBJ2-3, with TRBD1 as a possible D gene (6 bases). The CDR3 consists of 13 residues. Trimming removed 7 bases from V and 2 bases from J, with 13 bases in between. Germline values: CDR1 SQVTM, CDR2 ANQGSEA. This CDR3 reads CSGHRDLTDTQYF. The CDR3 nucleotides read TGCAGCGGGCACAGGGATCTCACAGATACGCAGTATTTT.

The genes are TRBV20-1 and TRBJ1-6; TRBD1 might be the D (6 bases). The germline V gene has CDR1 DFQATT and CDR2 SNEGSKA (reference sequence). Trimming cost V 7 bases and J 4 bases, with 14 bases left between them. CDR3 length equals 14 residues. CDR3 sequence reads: CSVRGGEYNSPLHF. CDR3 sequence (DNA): TGCAGTGTTCGAGGGGGAGAGTATAATTCACCCCTCCACTTT.